These 5 T cell receptor beta chains were all obtained from the same sample, sequenced in a study of blood T cell repertoires in COVID-19. Clones were read by immunoSEQ multiplex PCR, and TCRdb kept only the in-frame ones, dropping some. Seen here are roughly 160,000 clones, about 86% observed once, and the top ten hold almost 1%. Sequencing used peripheral blood. These receptors were taken from a man between 18 and 35 years old with acute or convalescent COVID-19.

The CDR3 DNA reads as TGTGCCAGCAGTGAGGAGGACAGGGGCTATGGCTACACCTTC. Protein: CASSEEDRGYGYTF. The chain is built from TRBV6-4 and TRBJ1-2, with 9 bases aligning to TRBD1. The CDR3 sequence is 14 residues long. In germline, CDR1 is MRHNA, CDR2 SNTAGT. V dropped 3 bases and J dropped 4; count of bases not matched to a gene: 3.

This chain uses TRBV20-1 with TRBJ2-1; 11 positions match TRBD2. The V gene end was trimmed by 3 bases and the J gene end by 7 bases; junction bases not matched to a gene: 8. This CDR3 spans 15 amino acids. Germline V CDR1 and CDR2: DFQATT, SNEGSKA (reference sequence). This CDR3 is CSASRLAGGPNEQFF. In nucleotides, the CDR3 is TGCAGTGCTAGTCGCTTAGCGGGGGGGCCGAATGAGCAGTTCTTC.

The CDR3 DNA is TGTGCCAGTACCCGGGCCCCGGGCGGGGGAGCAGATACGCAGTATTTT. Its translation is CASTRAPGGGADTQYF. The chain combines TRBV19 with TRBJ2-3; 7 positions agree with TRBD2. V lost 7 bases and J lost 4; bases outside the gene matches: 14. The germline V gene encodes CDR1 LNHDA and CDR2 SQIVND (reference sequence). The CDR3 has 16 residues.

The chain couples TRBV12-5 to TRBJ2-1; 7 positions match TRBD1. The V and J ends lost 1 base and 8 bases, in that order; junction bases with no gene match: 2. This CDR3 contains 13 residues. Germline V CDR1 and CDR2: LGHNT, FRNRAP. CDR3 DNA sequence: TGTGCTAGTGGTTTGGACAGGGGCGATGAGCAGTTCTTC. Translated, it gives CASGLDRGDEQFF.

V and J are TRBV9 and TRBJ1-4; D is unresolved. The CDR3 covers 16 residues. The ends were cut back, 2 bases at V and 6 bases at J, with 17 bases in the middle. The germline V gene has CDR1 SGDLS and CDR2 YYNGEE. The CDR3: CASSVHQDRLDEKLFF. For the CDR3, the DNA is TGTGCCAGCAGCGTCCACCAAGATCGGTTGGATGAAAAACTGTTTTTT.